The clone carrying this T cell receptor (beta chain) occurred a few times. J gave up 5 bases and V 4 bases, and 5 bases lay outside the gene matches. The CDR3 sequence is 14 residues long. Germline CDR1 is WNHNN and CDR2 is SYGVQD (reference sequence). This record comes from a study of identical twins. Each CDR3 protein gets one entry after TCRdb re-called the 5' RACE reads with MiXCR. There are approximately 220,000 distinct CDR3 sequences in the sample; roughly 7.5% occur only once, and less than 2.5% lies in the top ten. The same data also went into a second study, on yellow fever vaccine responses in identical twins.

The chain links TRBV10-1 to TRBJ2-1, with 7 nucleotides matching TRBD2. This receptor was taken from a woman aged 18-29 years in good health. Sequenced sample: memory (CD45RO+) T cells sorted from blood. CDR3 sequence: CASSGLAVDNEQFF. The CDR3, as DNA: TGCGCCAGCAGTGGTCTAGCGGTCGACAATGAGCAGTTCTTC.